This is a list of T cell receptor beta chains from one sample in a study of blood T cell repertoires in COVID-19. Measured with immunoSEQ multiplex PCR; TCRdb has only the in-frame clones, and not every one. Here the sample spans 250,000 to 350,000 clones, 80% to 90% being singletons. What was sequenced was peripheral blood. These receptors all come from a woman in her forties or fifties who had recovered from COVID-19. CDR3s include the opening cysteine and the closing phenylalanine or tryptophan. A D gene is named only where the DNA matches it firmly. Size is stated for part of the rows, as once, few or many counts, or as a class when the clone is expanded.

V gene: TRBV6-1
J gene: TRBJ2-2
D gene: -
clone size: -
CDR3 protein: CASSEALGSLNTGELFF
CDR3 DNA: TGTGCCAGCAGTGAAGCATTAGGTAGCCTAAACACCGGGGAGCTGTTTTTT

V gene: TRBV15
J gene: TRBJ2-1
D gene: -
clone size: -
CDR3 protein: CATSRAVGGGLDEQFF
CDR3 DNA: TGTGCCACCAGCAGAGCGGTCGGGGGAGGTCTGGATGAGCAGTTCTTC

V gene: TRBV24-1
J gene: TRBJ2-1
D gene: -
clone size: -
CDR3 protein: CATSDFYDDSKVEQFF
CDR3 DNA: TGTGCCACCAGTGATTTTTACGACGACAGTAAGGTTGAGCAGTTCTTC

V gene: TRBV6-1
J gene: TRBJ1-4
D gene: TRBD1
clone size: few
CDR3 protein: CASSEVRGEEKLFF
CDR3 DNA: TGTGCCAGCAGCGAAGTCAGGGGGGAAGAAAAACTGTTTTTT

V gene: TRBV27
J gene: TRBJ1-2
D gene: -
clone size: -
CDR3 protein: CASSSLYGYTF
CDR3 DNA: TGTGCCAGCAGTTCCCTCTATGGCTACACCTTC

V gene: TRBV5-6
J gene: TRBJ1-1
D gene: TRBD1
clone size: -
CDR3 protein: CASSKRSGGSDTEAFF
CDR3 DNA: TGTGCCAGCAGCAAACGATCAGGGGGCTCCGACACTGAAGCTTTCTTT

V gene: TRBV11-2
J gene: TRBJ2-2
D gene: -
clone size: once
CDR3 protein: CASSLDFRPGELFF
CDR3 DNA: TGTGCCAGCAGCTTAGATTTCAGGCCCGGGGAGCTGTTTTTT

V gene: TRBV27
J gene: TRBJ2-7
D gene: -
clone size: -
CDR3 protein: CASSLQVRAYEQYF
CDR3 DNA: TGTGCCAGCAGTTTACAGGTGAGAGCCTACGAGCAGTACTTC

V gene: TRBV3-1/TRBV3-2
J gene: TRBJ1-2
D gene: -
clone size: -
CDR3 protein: CASSQTGQGPYGYTF
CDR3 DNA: TGTGCCAGCAGCCAGACCGGCCAGGGCCCTTATGGCTACACCTTC

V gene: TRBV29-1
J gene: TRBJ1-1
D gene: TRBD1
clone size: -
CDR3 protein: CSVVPTGEEAFF
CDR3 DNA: TGCAGCGTTGTTCCCACAGGGGAGGAAGCTTTCTTT

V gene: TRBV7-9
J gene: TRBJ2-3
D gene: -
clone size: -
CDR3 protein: CASSSRTSTDTQYF
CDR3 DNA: TGTGCCAGCAGCTCCAGGACTAGCACAGATACGCAGTATTTT

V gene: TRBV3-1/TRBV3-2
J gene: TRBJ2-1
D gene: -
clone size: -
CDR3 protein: CASSQAQGIAYNEQFF
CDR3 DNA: TGTGCCAGCAGCCAAGCACAGGGAATCGCCTACAATGAGCAGTTCTTC

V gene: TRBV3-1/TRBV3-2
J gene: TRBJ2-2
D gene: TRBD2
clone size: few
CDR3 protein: CASSMGTSGRIGTGELFF
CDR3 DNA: TGTGCCAGCAGCATGGGGACTAGCGGGAGGATAGGCACCGGGGAGCTGTTTTTT

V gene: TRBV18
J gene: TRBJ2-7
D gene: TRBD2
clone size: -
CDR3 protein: CASSRAAGAVEQYF
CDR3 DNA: TGTGCCAGCTCACGGGCGGCGGGAGCTGTGGAGCAGTACTTC

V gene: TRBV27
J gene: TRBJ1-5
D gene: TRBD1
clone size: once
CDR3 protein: CASRKAGTGASIQPQHF
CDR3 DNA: TGTGCCAGCAGGAAAGCCGGGACAGGGGCGTCTATTCAGCCCCAGCATTTT

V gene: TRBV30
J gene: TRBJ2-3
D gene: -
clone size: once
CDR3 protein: CAWSLPLATDTQYF
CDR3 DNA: TGTGCCTGGAGTTTACCGTTAGCCACAGATACGCAGTATTTT

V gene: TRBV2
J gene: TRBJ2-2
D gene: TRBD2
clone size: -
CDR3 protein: CASRPLRAGGSGELFF
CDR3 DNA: TGTGCCAGCAGACCCCTCCGAGCGGGAGGGTCTGGGGAGCTGTTTTTT

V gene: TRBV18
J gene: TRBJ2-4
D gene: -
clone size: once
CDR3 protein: CASSPGENIQYF
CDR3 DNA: TGTGCCAGCTCCCCGGGGGAAAACATTCAGTACTTC

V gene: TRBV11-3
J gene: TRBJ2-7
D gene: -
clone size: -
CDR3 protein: CASSLGFPNEQYF
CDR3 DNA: TGTGCCAGCAGCTTAGGATTCCCTAATGAGCAGTACTTC

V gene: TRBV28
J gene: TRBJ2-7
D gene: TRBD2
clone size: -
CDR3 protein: CASSLLAGGTYF
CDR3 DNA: TGTGCCAGCAGTTTACTAGCGGGAGGTACGTACTTC

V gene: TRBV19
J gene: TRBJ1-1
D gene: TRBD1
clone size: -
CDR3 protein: CASSFTGTGPNTEAFF
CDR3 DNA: TGTGCCAGTAGTTTCACCGGGACAGGGCCGAACACTGAAGCTTTCTTT

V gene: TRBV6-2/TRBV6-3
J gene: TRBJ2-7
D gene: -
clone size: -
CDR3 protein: CASSYRREQYF
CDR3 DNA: TGTGCCAGCAGTTACCGGAGGGAGCAGTACTTC

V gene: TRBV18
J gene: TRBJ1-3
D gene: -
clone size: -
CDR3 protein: CASKQGISGNTIYF
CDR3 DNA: TGTGCCAGCAAACAGGGCATCTCTGGAAACACCATATATTTT

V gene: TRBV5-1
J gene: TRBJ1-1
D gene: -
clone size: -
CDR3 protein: CASSLGPGIDTEAFF
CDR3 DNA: TGCGCCAGCAGCTTGGGGCCCGGGATTGACACTGAAGCTTTCTTT

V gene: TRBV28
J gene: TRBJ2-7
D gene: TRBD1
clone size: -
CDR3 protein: CASRGQGLTYEQYF
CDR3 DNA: TGTGCCAGCAGGGGACAGGGTTTAACCTACGAGCAGTACTTC

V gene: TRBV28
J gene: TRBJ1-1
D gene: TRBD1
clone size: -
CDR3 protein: CASRGQGANTEAFF
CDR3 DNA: TGTGCCAGCAGAGGACAGGGGGCGAACACTGAAGCTTTCTTT

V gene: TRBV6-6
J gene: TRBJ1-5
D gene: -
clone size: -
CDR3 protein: CASSTQVWEPQHF
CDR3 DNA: TGTGCCAGCAGTACACAGGTTTGGGAGCCCCAGCATTTT